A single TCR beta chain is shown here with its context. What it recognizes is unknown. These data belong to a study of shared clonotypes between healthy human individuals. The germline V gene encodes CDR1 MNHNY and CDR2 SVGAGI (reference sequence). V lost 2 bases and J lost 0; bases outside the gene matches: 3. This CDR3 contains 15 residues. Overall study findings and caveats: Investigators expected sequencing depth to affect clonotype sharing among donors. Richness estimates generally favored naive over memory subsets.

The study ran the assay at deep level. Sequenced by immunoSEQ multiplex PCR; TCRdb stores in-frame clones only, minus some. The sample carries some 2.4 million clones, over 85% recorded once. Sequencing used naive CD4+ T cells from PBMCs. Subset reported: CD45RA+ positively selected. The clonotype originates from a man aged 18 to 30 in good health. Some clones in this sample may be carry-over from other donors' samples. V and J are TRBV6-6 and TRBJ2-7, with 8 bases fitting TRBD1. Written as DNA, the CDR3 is TGTGCCAGCAGTTACCAGGGGGCCAGCTCCTACGAGCAGTACTTC. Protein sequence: CASSYQGASSYEQYF.